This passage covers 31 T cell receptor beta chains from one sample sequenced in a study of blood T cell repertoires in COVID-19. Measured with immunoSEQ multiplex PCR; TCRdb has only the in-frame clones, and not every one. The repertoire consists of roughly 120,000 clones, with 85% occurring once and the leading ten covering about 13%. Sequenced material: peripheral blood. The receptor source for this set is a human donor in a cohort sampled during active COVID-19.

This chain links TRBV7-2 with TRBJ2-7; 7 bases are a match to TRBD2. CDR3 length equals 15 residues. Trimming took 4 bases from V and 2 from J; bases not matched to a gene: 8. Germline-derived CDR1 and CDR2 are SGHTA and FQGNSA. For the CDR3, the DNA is TGTGCCAGCAGCTCCTGGCGGGGGAGTACCTACGAGCAGTACTTC. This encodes CASSSWRGSTYEQYF.

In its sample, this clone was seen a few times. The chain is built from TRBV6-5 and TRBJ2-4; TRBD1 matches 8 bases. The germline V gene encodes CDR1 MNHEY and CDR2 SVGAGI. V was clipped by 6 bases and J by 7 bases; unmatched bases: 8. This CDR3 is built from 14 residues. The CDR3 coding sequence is TGTGCCAGCAGGCCAGGGGGCAATGGGAACATTCAGTACTTC. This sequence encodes CASRPGGNGNIQYF.

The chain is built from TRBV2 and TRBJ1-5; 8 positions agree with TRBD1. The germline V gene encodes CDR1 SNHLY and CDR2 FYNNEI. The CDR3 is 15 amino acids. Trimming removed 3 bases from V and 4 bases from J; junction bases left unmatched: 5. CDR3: CASSERGQENQPQHF. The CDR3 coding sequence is TGTGCCAGCAGTGAGAGGGGACAGGAGAATCAGCCCCAGCATTTT.

Here the CDR3 DNA reads TGTGCCAGCAGCTCCAGGGGGGAGACCCAGTACTTC. This translates into CASSSRGETQYF. The genes are TRBV3-1 (or the pseudogene TRBV3-2) and TRBJ2-5; TRBD1 matches at 7 bases. The CDR3 runs to 12 residues. V shed 5 bases, J shed 5 bases, and the junction held 2 bases outside the gene matches. The germline V gene has CDR1 LGHDT and CDR2 YNNKEL (reference sequence).

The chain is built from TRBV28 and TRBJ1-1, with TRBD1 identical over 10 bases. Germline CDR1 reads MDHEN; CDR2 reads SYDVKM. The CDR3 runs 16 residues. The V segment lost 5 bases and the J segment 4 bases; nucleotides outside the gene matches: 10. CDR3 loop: CASSTPGQGSSTEAFF. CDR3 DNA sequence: TGTGCCAGCAGTACTCCGGGACAGGGGAGTAGCACTGAAGCTTTCTTT.

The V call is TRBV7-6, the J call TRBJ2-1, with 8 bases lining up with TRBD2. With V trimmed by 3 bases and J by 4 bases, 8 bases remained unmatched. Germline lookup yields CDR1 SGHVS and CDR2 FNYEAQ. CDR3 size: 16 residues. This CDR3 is CASSFGPGLGYNEQFF. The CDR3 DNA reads TGTGCCAGCAGCTTTGGGCCGGGACTAGGGTACAATGAGCAGTTCTTC.

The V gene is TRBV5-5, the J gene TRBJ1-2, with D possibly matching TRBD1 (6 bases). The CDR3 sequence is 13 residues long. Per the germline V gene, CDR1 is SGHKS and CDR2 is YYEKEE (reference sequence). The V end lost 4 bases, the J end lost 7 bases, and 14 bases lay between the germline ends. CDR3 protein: CASSLAGEGGYTF. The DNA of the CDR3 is TGTGCCAGCAGCCTGGCAGGGGAAGGTGGCTACACCTTC. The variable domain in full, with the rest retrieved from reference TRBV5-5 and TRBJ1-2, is DAGVTQSPTHLIKTRGQQVTLRCSPISGHKSVSWYQQVLGQGPQFIFQYYEKEERGRGNFPDRFSARQFPNYSSELNVNALLLGDSALYLCASSLAGEGGYTFGSGTRLTVV.

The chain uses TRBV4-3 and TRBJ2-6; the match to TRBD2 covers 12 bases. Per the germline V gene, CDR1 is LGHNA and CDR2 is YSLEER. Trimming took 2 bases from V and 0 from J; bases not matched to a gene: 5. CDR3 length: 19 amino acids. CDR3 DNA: TGCGCCAGCAGCCAAAGGACTAGCGGGGTACTCTCTGGGGCCAACGTCCTGACTTTC. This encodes CASSQRTSGVLSGANVLTF.

CDR3 region: CASSLDPRGNEQYF. DNA for the CDR3: TGTGCCAGCAGCCTCGACCCCCGGGGAAACGAGCAGTACTTC. The chain is built from TRBV5-4 and TRBJ2-7, with D tentatively TRBD2 (5 bases). Germline CDR1 SGHNT, CDR2 YYREEE (reference sequence). CDR3 length: 14 residues. V was trimmed by 4 bases and J by 5 bases, leaving 16 bases between them.

This chain's CDR3 is CASSFQTGGTEAFF. The CDR3 DNA sequence: TGCGCCAGCAGCTTTCAAACGGGGGGCACTGAAGCTTTCTTT. The rearrangement joins TRBV5-1 to TRBJ1-1; possibly TRBD1 for D (5 bases). The CDR3 is 14 residues long. The germline CDR1 and CDR2 sequences are SGHRS and YFSETQ. The V gene lost 2 bases and the J gene lost 4 bases, with 12 bases spanning the gap.

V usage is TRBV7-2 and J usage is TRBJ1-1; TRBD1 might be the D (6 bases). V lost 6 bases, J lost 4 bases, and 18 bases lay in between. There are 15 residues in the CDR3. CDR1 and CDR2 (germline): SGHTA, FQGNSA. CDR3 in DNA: TGTGCCAGCAGTCGAGGGGGGGTACAGAGCACTGAAGCTTTCTTT. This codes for CASSRGGVQSTEAFF.

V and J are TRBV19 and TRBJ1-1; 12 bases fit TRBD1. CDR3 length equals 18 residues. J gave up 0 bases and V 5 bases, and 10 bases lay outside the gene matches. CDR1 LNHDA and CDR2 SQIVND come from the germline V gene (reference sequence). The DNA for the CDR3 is TGTGCCAGTAGTCTCCGGGACAGGGGGCGCGTAATGAACACTGAAGCTTTCTTT. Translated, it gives CASSLRDRGRVMNTEAFF.

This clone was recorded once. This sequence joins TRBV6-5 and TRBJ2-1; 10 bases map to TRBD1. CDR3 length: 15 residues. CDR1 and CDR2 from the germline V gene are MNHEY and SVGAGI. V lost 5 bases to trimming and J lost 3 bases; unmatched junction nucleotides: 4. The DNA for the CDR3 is TGTGCCAGCAGTACGGGACAGGGGAACTACAATGAGCAGTTCTTC. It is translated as CASSTGQGNYNEQFF.

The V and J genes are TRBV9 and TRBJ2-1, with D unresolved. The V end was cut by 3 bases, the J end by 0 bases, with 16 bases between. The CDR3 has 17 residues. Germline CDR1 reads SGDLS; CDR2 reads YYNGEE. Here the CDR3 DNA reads TGTGCCAGCAGCGGAACTCCCGGCAGGCCCTCCTACAATGAGCAGTTCTTC. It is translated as CASSGTPGRPSYNEQFF.

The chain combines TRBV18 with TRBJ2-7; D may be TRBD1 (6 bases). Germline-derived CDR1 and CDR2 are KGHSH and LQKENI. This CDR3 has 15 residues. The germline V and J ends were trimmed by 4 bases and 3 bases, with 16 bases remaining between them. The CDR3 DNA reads TGTGCCAGCTCACTGGACAGTCTAAGTATCTACGAGCAGTACTTC. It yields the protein CASSLDSLSIYEQYF. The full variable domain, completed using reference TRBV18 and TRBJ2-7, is NAGVMQNPRHLVRRRGQEARLRCSPMKGHSHVYWYRQLPEEGLKFMVYLQKENIIDESGMPKERFSAEFPKEGPSILRIQQVVRGDSAAYFCASSLDSLSIYEQYFGPGTRLTVT.

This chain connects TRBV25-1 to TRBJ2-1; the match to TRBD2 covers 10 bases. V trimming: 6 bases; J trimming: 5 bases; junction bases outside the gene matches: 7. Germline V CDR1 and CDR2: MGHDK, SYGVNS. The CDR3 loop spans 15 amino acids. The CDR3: CASRTHSGGDNEQFF. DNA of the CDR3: TGTGCCAGCAGGACCCACAGCGGGGGGGACAATGAGCAGTTCTTC.

The chain's CDR3 is CATSTRTGGINQPQHF. As DNA, the CDR3 is TGTGCCACCAGCACCCGGACAGGGGGCATCAATCAGCCCCAGCATTTT. The J gene is TRBJ1-5, the V gene TRBV15; 11 bases align to TRBD1. The CDR3 extends over 16 amino acids. The J segment lost 3 bases and the V segment lost 4 bases, leaving 5 bases of the junction unmatched. Germline V gene sequence: CDR1 LNHNV, CDR2 YYDKDF (reference sequence).

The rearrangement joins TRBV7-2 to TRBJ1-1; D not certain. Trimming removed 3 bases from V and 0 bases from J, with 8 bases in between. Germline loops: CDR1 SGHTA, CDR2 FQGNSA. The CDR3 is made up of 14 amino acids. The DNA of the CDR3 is TGTGCCAGCAGCTTTCAGATCATGAACACTGAAGCTTTCTTT. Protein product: CASSFQIMNTEAFF.

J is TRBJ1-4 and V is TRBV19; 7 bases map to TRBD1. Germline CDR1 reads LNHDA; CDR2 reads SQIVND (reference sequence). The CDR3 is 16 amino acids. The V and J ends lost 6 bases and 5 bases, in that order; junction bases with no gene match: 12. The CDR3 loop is CASSPSNRGLNEKLFF. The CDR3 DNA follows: TGTGCCAGTAGCCCCTCAAACAGGGGTCTCAATGAAAAACTGTTTTTT.

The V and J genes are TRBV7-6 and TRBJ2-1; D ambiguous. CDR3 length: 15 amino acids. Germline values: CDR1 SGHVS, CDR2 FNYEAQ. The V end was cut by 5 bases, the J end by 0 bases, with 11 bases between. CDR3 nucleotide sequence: TGTGCCAGCAGCAGAGCTCCAGGCTCCTACAATGAGCAGTTCTTC. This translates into CASSRAPGSYNEQFF.

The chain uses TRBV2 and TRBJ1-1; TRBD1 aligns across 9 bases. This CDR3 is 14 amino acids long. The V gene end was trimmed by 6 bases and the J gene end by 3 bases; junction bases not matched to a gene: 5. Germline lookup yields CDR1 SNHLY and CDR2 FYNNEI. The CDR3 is CASSWDRVDTEAFF. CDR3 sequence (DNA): TGTGCCAGCAGCTGGGACAGGGTGGACACTGAAGCTTTCTTT.

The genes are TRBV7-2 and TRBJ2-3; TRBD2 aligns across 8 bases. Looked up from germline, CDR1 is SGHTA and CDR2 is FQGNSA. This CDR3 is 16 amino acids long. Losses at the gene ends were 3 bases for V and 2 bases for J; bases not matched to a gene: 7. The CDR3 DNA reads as TGTGCCAGCAGCTTGTTTTCGGGGGGGGCCACAGATACGCAGTATTTT. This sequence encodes CASSLFSGGATDTQYF.

CDR3 DNA sequence: TGTGCCAGCAGCTTAGCGCTATGGCTAGCGGGGGGAGGAAATGAGCAGTTCTTC. The encoded protein is CASSLALWLAGGGNEQFF. The V call is TRBV7-8, the J call TRBJ2-1; 11 bases line up with TRBD2. The V gene's germline CDR1 is SGHVS and CDR2 FQNEAQ. This CDR3 region has 18 residues. With 0 bases clipped from V and 7 bases from J, the junction kept 11 bases outside the gene matches.

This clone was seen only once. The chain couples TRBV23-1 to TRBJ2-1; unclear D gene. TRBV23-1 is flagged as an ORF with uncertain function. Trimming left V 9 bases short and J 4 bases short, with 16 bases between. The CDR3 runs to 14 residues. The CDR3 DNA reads TGCGCCAGGAAGACGTATACGCGGTACAATGAGCAGTTCTTC. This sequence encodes CARKTYTRYNEQFF.

This CDR3 is CASAQTTNQPQHF. Here the CDR3 DNA reads TGTGCCAGTGCCCAAACTACCAATCAGCCCCAGCATTTT. The V gene is TRBV19, the J gene TRBJ1-5; D is uncertain. The CDR3 runs to 13 residues. V was trimmed by 8 bases and J by 3 bases, leaving 11 bases between them. CDR1 is LNHDA and CDR2 is SQIVND in the germline V gene (reference sequence).

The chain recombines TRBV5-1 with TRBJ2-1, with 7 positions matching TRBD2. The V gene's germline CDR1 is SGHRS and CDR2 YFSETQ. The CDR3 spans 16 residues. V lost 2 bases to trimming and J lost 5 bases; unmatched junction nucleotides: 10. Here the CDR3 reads CASSLPLSGTHNEQFF. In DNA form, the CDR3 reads TGCGCCAGCAGCTTACCCTTAAGCGGGACCCACAATGAGCAGTTCTTC.

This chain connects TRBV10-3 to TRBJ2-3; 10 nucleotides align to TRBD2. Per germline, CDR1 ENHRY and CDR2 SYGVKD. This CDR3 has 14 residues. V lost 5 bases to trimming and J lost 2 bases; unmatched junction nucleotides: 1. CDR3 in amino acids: CAISTSGATDTQYF. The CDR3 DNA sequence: TGTGCCATCAGTACTAGCGGGGCCACAGATACGCAGTATTTT.

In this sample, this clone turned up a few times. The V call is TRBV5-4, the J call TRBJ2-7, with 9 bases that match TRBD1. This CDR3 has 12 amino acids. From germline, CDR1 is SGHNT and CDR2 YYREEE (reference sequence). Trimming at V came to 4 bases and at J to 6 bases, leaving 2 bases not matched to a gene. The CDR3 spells CASSRDRVEQYF. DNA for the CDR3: TGTGCCAGCAGCCGGGACAGGGTCGAGCAGTACTTC. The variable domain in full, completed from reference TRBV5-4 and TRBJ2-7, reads ETGVTQSPTHLIKTRGQQVTLRCSSQSGHNTVSWYQQALGQGPQFIFQYYREEENGRGNFPPRFSGLQFPNYSSELNVNALELDDSALYLCASSRDRVEQYFGPGTRLTVT.

CDR3 DNA sequence: TGCGCCAGCAGCTGGCGGGCCCTCCCCAAAGAGACCCAGTACTTC. As protein: CASSWRALPKETQYF. V is TRBV5-1 and J is TRBJ2-5, with D tentatively TRBD2 (5 bases). The CDR3 totals 15 residues. Trimming removed 3 bases from V and 3 bases from J, with 15 bases in between. Germline V gene lookup returns CDR1 SGHRS and CDR2 YFSETQ.

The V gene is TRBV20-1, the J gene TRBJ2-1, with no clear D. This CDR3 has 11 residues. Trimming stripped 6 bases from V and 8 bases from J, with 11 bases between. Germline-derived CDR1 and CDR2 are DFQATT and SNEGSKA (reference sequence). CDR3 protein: CSARFLDEQFF. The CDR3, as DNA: TGCAGTGCCAGGTTCTTAGATGAGCAGTTCTTC.

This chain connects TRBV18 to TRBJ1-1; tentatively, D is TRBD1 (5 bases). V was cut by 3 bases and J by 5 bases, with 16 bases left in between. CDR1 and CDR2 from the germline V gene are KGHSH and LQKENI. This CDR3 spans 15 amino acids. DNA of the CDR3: TGTGCCAGCTCACCGATGGGGGGGGTATGGACTGAAGCTTTCTTT. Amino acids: CASSPMGGVWTEAFF.